What follows is one T cell receptor beta chain and its context. This sample is part of a study of Ad26.COV2.S vaccination and SARS-CoV-2 variants. The CDR3 totals 13 residues. Trimming removed 4 bases at V and 4 bases at J, with 10 bases between. Germline values: CDR1 KGHSH, CDR2 LQKENI. Clones were sequenced by immunoSEQ multiplex PCR, and TCRdb holds only the in-frame ones, with some missing. The sample holds about 350,000 clones; under 95% are singletons and the top ten take under 4%. The clonotype was recovered from a human donor who had recovered from COVID-19. The chain carries TRBV18 and TRBJ1-2; perhaps TRBD1 as D (5 bases). Source: peripheral blood, taken after recovery from COVID-19. Written as DNA, the CDR3 is TGTGCCAGCTCACGGGACCCACTCTATGGCTACACCTTC. It translates to CASSRDPLYGYTF. Variable domain in full (rest from reference TRBV18 and TRBJ1-2): NAGVMQNPRHLVRRRGQEARLRCSPMKGHSHVYWYRQLPEEGLKFMVYLQKENIIDESGMPKERFSAEFPKEGPSILRIQQVVRGDSAAYFCASSRDPLYGYTFGSGTRLTVV.